A selection of T cell receptor beta chains follows, all from one sample in a study of cytomegalovirus exposure and HLA in healthy donors. Method: immunoSEQ multiplex PCR; TCRdb's copy keeps in-frame clones and lacks some. The table records about 260,000 clones, 84% of them present only once. The sample consisted of PBMCs. These receptors were obtained from a middle-aged woman in good health and CMV-seropositive. Both conserved end residues are part of each CDR3. Fields, in order: V gene, clone size, D gene, J gene, CDR3 protein, CDR3 DNA. A D gene is named only where the DNA matches it firmly. Only some rows state a clone size, as once, few, many or a class for expanded clones.

v_call: TRBV2
clone_size: .
d_call: .
j_call: TRBJ2-1
cdr3_aa: CASSPNSNNEQFF
cdr3_nt: TGTGCCAGCAGTCCTAACAGCAACAATGAGCAGTTCTTC

v_call: TRBV19
clone_size: .
d_call: TRBD1
j_call: TRBJ2-2
cdr3_aa: CASGTGGAVGELFF
cdr3_nt: TGTGCCAGTGGAACAGGGGGAGCGGTCGGGGAGCTGTTTTTT

v_call: TRBV6-1
clone_size: .
d_call: .
j_call: TRBJ2-7
cdr3_aa: CASTRPPYEQYF
cdr3_nt: TGTGCCAGCACTAGGCCCCCCTACGAGCAGTACTTC

v_call: TRBV19
clone_size: .
d_call: .
j_call: TRBJ1-5
cdr3_aa: CASSIRVGNQPQHF
cdr3_nt: TGTGCCAGTAGTATCAGGGTTGGCAATCAGCCCCAGCATTTT

v_call: TRBV5-1
clone_size: .
d_call: .
j_call: TRBJ2-1
cdr3_aa: CASSLGQPNEQFF
cdr3_nt: TGCGCCAGCAGCTTGGGACAGCCAAATGAGCAGTTCTTC

v_call: TRBV18
clone_size: .
d_call: .
j_call: TRBJ1-1
cdr3_aa: CASSLALQQNTEAFF
cdr3_nt: TGTGCCAGCTCACTCGCTTTACAGCAGAACACTGAAGCTTTCTTT

v_call: TRBV7-9
clone_size: .
d_call: TRBD2
j_call: TRBJ2-1
cdr3_aa: CASSLGSGMAYNEQFF
cdr3_nt: TGTGCCAGCAGTTTAGGGAGCGGGATGGCCTACAATGAGCAGTTCTTC

v_call: TRBV6-5
clone_size: .
d_call: .
j_call: TRBJ2-7
cdr3_aa: CASKRTDSYEQYF
cdr3_nt: TGTGCCAGCAAGAGGACAGATTCCTACGAGCAGTACTTC

v_call: TRBV18
clone_size: .
d_call: .
j_call: TRBJ1-1
cdr3_aa: CASSPYVGDTEAFF
cdr3_nt: TGTGCCAGCTCACCATATGTCGGGGACACTGAAGCTTTCTTT

v_call: TRBV14
clone_size: .
d_call: TRBD1
j_call: TRBJ2-5
cdr3_aa: CASSQNRGETQYF
cdr3_nt: TGTGCCAGCAGCCAAAACAGGGGAGAGACCCAGTACTTC

v_call: TRBV19
clone_size: .
d_call: TRBD2
j_call: TRBJ2-2
cdr3_aa: CASSRPSGSTGELFF
cdr3_nt: TGTGCCAGTAGTAGGCCTAGCGGGAGCACCGGGGAGCTGTTTTTT

v_call: TRBV29-1
clone_size: .
d_call: .
j_call: TRBJ1-1
cdr3_aa: CSVNYRDLNTEAFF
cdr3_nt: TGCAGCGTTAATTACAGGGATTTAAACACTGAAGCTTTCTTT

v_call: TRBV6-1
clone_size: .
d_call: .
j_call: TRBJ1-1
cdr3_aa: CASSELQGWTEAFF
cdr3_nt: TGTGCCAGCAGTGAGCTACAGGGATGGACTGAAGCTTTCTTT

v_call: TRBV4-2
clone_size: .
d_call: .
j_call: TRBJ1-4
cdr3_aa: CASSQDRGFNEKLFF
cdr3_nt: TGTGCCAGCAGCCAAGATCGCGGTTTTAATGAAAAACTGTTTTTT

v_call: TRBV18
clone_size: .
d_call: .
j_call: TRBJ2-2
cdr3_aa: CASSVGGELFF
cdr3_nt: TGTGCCAGCTCAGTCGGCGGGGAGCTGTTTTTT

v_call: TRBV28
clone_size: .
d_call: .
j_call: TRBJ1-1
cdr3_aa: CASSAQTRRGTEAFF
cdr3_nt: TGTGCCAGCAGTGCCCAGACCAGACGGGGCACTGAAGCTTTCTTT

v_call: TRBV19
clone_size: .
d_call: .
j_call: TRBJ2-2
cdr3_aa: CASNRRLGAVTGELFF
cdr3_nt: TGTGCCAGTAACAGACGGCTTGGCGCCGTCACCGGGGAGCTGTTTTTT

v_call: TRBV5-4
clone_size: .
d_call: TRBD2
j_call: TRBJ2-3
cdr3_aa: CASSPGLARTDTQYF
cdr3_nt: TGTGCCAGCAGCCCGGGACTAGCGCGCACAGATACGCAGTATTTT

v_call: TRBV5-1
clone_size: .
d_call: .
j_call: TRBJ2-3
cdr3_aa: CASSLGSGSPDTQYF
cdr3_nt: TGCGCCAGCAGCTTGGGAAGTGGGAGCCCAGATACGCAGTATTTT

v_call: TRBV11-1
clone_size: .
d_call: .
j_call: TRBJ2-5
cdr3_aa: CASSLMMPGAQYF
cdr3_nt: TGTGCCAGCAGCTTGATGATGCCAGGGGCCCAGTACTTC

v_call: TRBV11-2
clone_size: .
d_call: TRBD2
j_call: TRBJ2-6
cdr3_aa: CASSLDGGRASGANVLTF
cdr3_nt: TGTGCCAGCAGCTTAGATGGCGGGAGGGCCTCTGGGGCCAACGTCCTGACTTTC

v_call: TRBV7-6
clone_size: .
d_call: TRBD1
j_call: TRBJ2-7
cdr3_aa: CASSLDGTGPYEQYF
cdr3_nt: TGTGCCAGCAGCTTAGATGGGACAGGTCCTTACGAGCAGTACTTC

v_call: TRBV30
clone_size: .
d_call: .
j_call: TRBJ1-1
cdr3_aa: CAWTRGGATEAFF
cdr3_nt: TGTGCCTGGACCAGAGGGGGGGCGACTGAAGCTTTCTTT

v_call: TRBV27
clone_size: .
d_call: .
j_call: TRBJ2-7
cdr3_aa: CASSSNAQFLSYEQYF
cdr3_nt: TGTGCCAGCAGCTCCAACGCACAGTTCCTCTCCTACGAGCAGTACTTC

v_call: TRBV7-3
clone_size: few
d_call: TRBD1
j_call: TRBJ1-1
cdr3_aa: CASSLGGQGNTEAFF
cdr3_nt: TGTGCCAGCAGCTTAGGCGGACAGGGGAACACTGAAGCTTTCTTT

v_call: TRBV2
clone_size: .
d_call: TRBD1
j_call: TRBJ2-2
cdr3_aa: CASSKTGGEYTGELFF
cdr3_nt: TGTGCCAGCAGTAAGACAGGGGGCGAATACACCGGGGAGCTGTTTTTT

v_call: TRBV2
clone_size: .
d_call: TRBD1
j_call: TRBJ2-6
cdr3_aa: CASSYTTGGSGANVLTF
cdr3_nt: TGTGCCAGCAGTTACACAACAGGGGGCTCTGGGGCCAACGTCCTGACTTTC

v_call: TRBV9
clone_size: .
d_call: .
j_call: TRBJ1-1
cdr3_aa: CASSAAANTEAFF
cdr3_nt: TGTGCCAGCAGCGCGGCGGCGAACACTGAAGCTTTCTTT

v_call: TRBV29-1
clone_size: .
d_call: .
j_call: TRBJ2-7
cdr3_aa: CSVDERGRGHYEQYF
cdr3_nt: TGCAGCGTTGACGAACGGGGCAGGGGACACTACGAGCAGTACTTC

v_call: TRBV4-2
clone_size: .
d_call: .
j_call: TRBJ1-5
cdr3_aa: CASSQRENSNQPQHF
cdr3_nt: TGTGCCAGCAGCCAACGAGAAAATAGCAATCAGCCCCAGCATTTT

v_call: TRBV28
clone_size: .
d_call: .
j_call: TRBJ1-5
cdr3_aa: CASSAADSNQPQHF
cdr3_nt: TGTGCCAGCAGTGCGGCGGATAGCAATCAGCCCCAGCATTTT

v_call: TRBV5-1
clone_size: .
d_call: TRBD2
j_call: TRBJ2-7
cdr3_aa: CASSLAPSGKPYEQYF
cdr3_nt: TGCGCCAGCAGCTTGGCCCCTAGCGGGAAACCCTACGAGCAGTACTTC

v_call: TRBV5-1
clone_size: once
d_call: .
j_call: TRBJ1-3
cdr3_aa: CASSLEPGSDGNTIYF
cdr3_nt: TGCGCCAGCAGCTTGGAGCCGGGATCAGATGGAAACACCATATATTTT

v_call: TRBV6-6
clone_size: few
d_call: TRBD1
j_call: TRBJ1-1
cdr3_aa: CASMGQGMNTEAFF
cdr3_nt: TGTGCCAGCATGGGACAGGGGATGAACACTGAAGCTTTCTTT

v_call: TRBV29-1
clone_size: .
d_call: TRBD2
j_call: TRBJ2-3
cdr3_aa: CSGGRTSGGTDTQYF
cdr3_nt: TGCAGCGGGGGAAGGACTAGCGGAGGCACAGATACGCAGTATTTT

v_call: TRBV30
clone_size: .
d_call: .
j_call: TRBJ1-5
cdr3_aa: CAWNRYSNQPQHF
cdr3_nt: TGTGCCTGGAACAGATACAGCAATCAGCCCCAGCATTTT

v_call: TRBV6-5
clone_size: .
d_call: .
j_call: TRBJ2-3
cdr3_aa: CASRRQALGDTQYF
cdr3_nt: TGTGCCAGCAGAAGACAGGCCCTGGGAGATACGCAGTATTTT

v_call: TRBV29-1
clone_size: .
d_call: .
j_call: TRBJ2-5
cdr3_aa: CSVDSTVETQYF
cdr3_nt: TGCAGCGTTGACAGTACCGTAGAGACCCAGTACTTC

v_call: TRBV4-3
clone_size: few
d_call: TRBD2
j_call: TRBJ2-3
cdr3_aa: CASSRATSGSDTQYF
cdr3_nt: TGCGCCAGCAGCCGAGCGACTAGCGGGAGTGATACGCAGTATTTT

v_call: TRBV27
clone_size: .
d_call: TRBD2
j_call: TRBJ2-1
cdr3_aa: CASRPTSGLQFF
cdr3_nt: TGTGCCAGCAGGCCGACTAGCGGGTTGCAGTTCTTC

v_call: TRBV9
clone_size: few
d_call: .
j_call: TRBJ1-2
cdr3_aa: CASSALPGPHGYTF
cdr3_nt: TGTGCCAGCAGCGCCTTGCCAGGGCCACATGGCTACACCTTC

v_call: TRBV7-2
clone_size: .
d_call: .
j_call: TRBJ1-2
cdr3_aa: CASSLGQLSDGYTF
cdr3_nt: TGTGCCAGCAGCTTAGGACAGCTCTCGGATGGCTACACCTTC

v_call: TRBV2
clone_size: .
d_call: TRBD1
j_call: TRBJ1-5
cdr3_aa: CASSFGQGGQPQHF
cdr3_nt: TGTGCCAGCAGTTTCGGACAGGGCGGTCAGCCCCAGCATTTT

v_call: TRBV25-1
clone_size: .
d_call: TRBD1
j_call: TRBJ2-7
cdr3_aa: CASSKPGTGVLGEQYF
cdr3_nt: TGTGCCAGCAGTAAACCCGGGACAGGGGTTCTGGGGGAGCAGTACTTC

v_call: TRBV19
clone_size: .
d_call: TRBD1
j_call: TRBJ2-1
cdr3_aa: CASSVQGGQVEQFF
cdr3_nt: TGTGCCAGTAGTGTCCAGGGGGGACAGGTCGAGCAGTTCTTC

v_call: TRBV7-9
clone_size: .
d_call: TRBD1
j_call: TRBJ1-1
cdr3_aa: CASSFTGGVIEF
cdr3_nt: TGTGCCAGCAGCTTTACAGGGGGGGTGATTGAATTT

v_call: TRBV5-6
clone_size: .
d_call: TRBD1
j_call: TRBJ1-2
cdr3_aa: CASSSAYGTGYGYTF
cdr3_nt: TGTGCCAGCAGCTCTGCCTACGGGACAGGGTATGGCTACACCTTC

v_call: TRBV5-4
clone_size: once
d_call: TRBD1
j_call: TRBJ1-1
cdr3_aa: CASSLSRDSEAFF
cdr3_nt: TGTGCCAGCAGCTTGAGCCGGGACAGTGAAGCTTTCTTT

v_call: TRBV4-2
clone_size: .
d_call: TRBD2
j_call: TRBJ2-5
cdr3_aa: CASRSGLAEETQYF
cdr3_nt: TGTGCCAGCAGGTCCGGACTAGCGGAAGAGACCCAGTACTTC

v_call: TRBV27
clone_size: .
d_call: .
j_call: TRBJ2-7
cdr3_aa: CASSSRTGRGYEQYF
cdr3_nt: TGTGCCAGCAGTTCCCGGACGGGTCGGGGCTACGAGCAGTACTTC

v_call: TRBV5-1
clone_size: .
d_call: .
j_call: TRBJ1-1
cdr3_aa: CASSLGTANTEAFF
cdr3_nt: TGCGCCAGCAGCTTGGGGACTGCCAACACTGAAGCTTTCTTT

v_call: TRBV11-2
clone_size: .
d_call: .
j_call: TRBJ1-4
cdr3_aa: CASSLREAAKKLFF
cdr3_nt: TGTGCCAGCAGCTTACGGGAAGCGGCTAAAAAACTGTTTTTT

v_call: TRBV19
clone_size: .
d_call: TRBD1
j_call: TRBJ2-5
cdr3_aa: CASGPPTGGVETQYF
cdr3_nt: TGTGCCAGTGGCCCCCCTACAGGGGGCGTAGAGACCCAGTACTTC

v_call: TRBV7-7
clone_size: .
d_call: .
j_call: TRBJ2-3
cdr3_aa: CASSLGYRITDTQYF
cdr3_nt: TGTGCCAGCAGCTTAGGGTACAGGATCACAGATACGCAGTATTTT

v_call: TRBV10-3
clone_size: .
d_call: .
j_call: TRBJ2-5
cdr3_aa: CAIRAPGGETQYF
cdr3_nt: TGTGCCATCAGGGCCCCAGGGGGGGAGACCCAGTACTTC

v_call: TRBV5-4
clone_size: .
d_call: TRBD2
j_call: TRBJ2-7
cdr3_aa: CASKRAAGGSTLVDEQYF
cdr3_nt: TGTGCCTCAAAACGGGCAGCGGGAGGGTCGACGTTGGTGGACGAGCAGTACTTC

v_call: TRBV4-1
clone_size: .
d_call: TRBD2
j_call: TRBJ2-5
cdr3_aa: CASSQDRGLAGEETQYF
cdr3_nt: TGCGCCAGCAGCCAAGATCGGGGACTAGCGGGAGAGGAGACCCAGTACTTC